Listed below are T cell receptor beta chains from one sample, sequenced in a study of molecular identifiers for immune sequencing clone quantification. TCRdb reprocessed the PCR reads with MiXCR, giving one entry per CDR3 protein. The data hold 490,000 or so distinct CDR3 sequences, with 20% to 25% observed a single time. Sequencing input: naive CD8+ T cells from blood, with Jurkat cell RNA spiked in. These TCRs come from a human donor in good health. Some libraries in this study had Jurkat cell RNA spiked in. The CDR3 runs from the conserved cysteine through the conserved F or W. The order of the fields is clone size, D gene, V gene, J gene, CDR3 DNA, CDR3 protein. D genes are given only for firm matches. Clone sizes are given selectively: once, few, many, or a class where the clone is expanded.

few	TRBD1	TRBV12-3/TRBV12-4	TRBJ2-5	TGTGCCAGCAGCCAGGGACAGAACCAAGAGACCCAGTACTTC	CASSQGQNQETQYF
NA	NA	TRBV29-1	TRBJ1-2	TGCAGCTCCCTCCTCCCCAGGATTGGCTACACCTTC	CSSLLPRIGYTF
NA	NA	TRBV3-1	TRBJ1-2	TGTGCCAGCAGCCAAAGAACAGGGAATGATGGCTACACCTTC	CASSQRTGNDGYTF
many	NA	TRBV28	TRBJ1-1	TGTGCCAGCAGTTTAGCAGGGCTCGAGACTGAAGCTTTCTTT	CASSLAGLETEAFF
many	TRBD1	TRBV25-1	TRBJ2-5	TGTGCCAGCAATGCCCGGGACAGTGTCCAAGAGACACAAGAGACCCAGTACTTC	CASNARDSVQETQETQYF
many	NA	TRBV20-1	TRBJ2-3	TGCAGTGCTAGAAGCGTAGCTTCAGATACGCAGTATTTT	CSARSVASDTQYF
many	NA	TRBV28	TRBJ2-5	TGTGCCAGCGGACACAACTACAGGGATTCAGAGACCCAGTACTTC	CASGHNYRDSETQYF
many	NA	TRBV5-1	TRBJ1-4	TGCGCCAGCAGTTCGACGGGGCCGCCGGGTGAAAAACTGTTTTTT	CASSSTGPPGEKLFF
few	NA	TRBV13	TRBJ1-6	TGTGCCAGCAGCTTATCAGCGGTTAATTCACCCCTCCACTTT	CASSLSAVNSPLHF
many	NA	TRBV28	TRBJ2-7	TGTGCCAGCAGTTTAAAGGGACCGGCCTACGAGCAGTACTTC	CASSLKGPAYEQYF
once	NA	TRBV19	TRBJ2-7	TGTGCCAGTAGTATAGCACACTCGCTGCCCTACGAGCAGTACTTC	CASSIAHSLPYEQYF
few	NA	TRBV7-9	TRBJ2-1	TGTGCCAGCAGCTTAGCGGGAGCAGGATGGGAAAACAATGAGCAGTTCTTC	CASSLAGAGWENNEQFF
NA	TRBD1	TRBV9	TRBJ1-1	TGTGCCAGCAGCGCACAGGGGTCTCCCACTGAAGCTTTCTTT	CASSAQGSPTEAFF
many	NA	TRBV7-2	TRBJ2-7	TGTGCCAGCAGCTTAGTCAAGGGGACCGAGCAGTACTTC	CASSLVKGTEQYF
many	TRBD2	TRBV7-2	TRBJ2-7	TGTGCCAGCAGTTTTAGCGGGGGGGGGGCCTACGAGCAGTACTTC	CASSFSGGGAYEQYF
many	NA	TRBV7-2	TRBJ2-6	TGTGCCAGCAGCTTAGTTATCGGGTCTCCTGGGGCCAACGTCCTGACTTTC	CASSLVIGSPGANVLTF
few	NA	TRBV5-5	TRBJ2-7	TGTGCCAGCAGCTTGCTGGACAGCCCCTACGAGCAGTACTTC	CASSLLDSPYEQYF
many	NA	TRBV2	TRBJ2-4	TGTGCCAGCAGTGAACGGGCTAGCGCGGCCAAAAACATTCAGTACTTC	CASSERASAAKNIQYF
NA	TRBD1	TRBV27	TRBJ1-5	TGTGCCAGCAGTTCGACAGGGGAAGGAGGTTCGCAGCCCCAGCATTTT	CASSSTGEGGSQPQHF
many	NA	TRBV27	TRBJ2-7	TGTGCCAGCAGTTTATCACCCAGGATTGCCTACGAGCAGTACTTC	CASSLSPRIAYEQYF
few	NA	TRBV10-2	TRBJ1-1	TGCGCCAGCAGTGAGGTGGGGAGCGGCTTTGAAGCTTTCTTT	CASSEVGSGFEAFF
few	TRBD1	TRBV9	TRBJ2-3	TGTGCCAGCAGCGTAGATGGGACAGGGATCGGTGCAGATACGCAGTATTTT	CASSVDGTGIGADTQYF
NA	NA	TRBV12-3/TRBV12-4	TRBJ1-5	TGTGCCAGCACTTACAGGGATGTAGGACCCCAGCATTTT	CASTYRDVGPQHF
NA	NA	TRBV7-9	TRBJ1-5	TGTGCCAGCAGCTTAGGAGGTTGGGTCAATCAGCCCCAGCATTTT	CASSLGGWVNQPQHF
NA	NA	TRBV19	TRBJ1-5	TGTGCCAGTAGTATAGTAGGGCGTCAGCCCCAGCATTTT	CASSIVGRQPQHF
NA	TRBD2	TRBV6-2/TRBV6-3	TRBJ2-2	TGTGCCACCCTGGGACTAGCGGCGTTCGCGAACACCGGGGAGCTGTTTTTT	CATLGLAAFANTGELFF
many	NA	TRBV7-9	TRBJ2-3	TGTGCCAGCAGCCCCATTGGGAGCACAGATACGCAGTATTTT	CASSPIGSTDTQYF
NA	TRBD1	TRBV12-3/TRBV12-4	TRBJ2-5	TGTGCCAGCAGTTATGGGACAGGGGCGGGGGAGACCCAGTACTTC	CASSYGTGAGETQYF
NA	NA	TRBV9	TRBJ2-3	TGTGCCAGCGGCCAGTCCGGTGAAGATACGCAGTATTTT	CASGQSGEDTQYF
NA	NA	TRBV15	TRBJ2-2	TGTGCCACCAGCCCCTTCGGGGCAAACACCGGGGAGCGGTTTTTT	CATSPFGANTGERFF
NA	TRBD1	TRBV6-5	TRBJ1-1	TGTGCCAGCAGTTACGGACAGGGGCAGGGAGCTTTCTTT	CASSYGQGQGAFF
NA	TRBD1	TRBV10-1	TRBJ1-1	TGCGCCAGCAGCCCCGGGACAGAGGACATGAACACTGAAGCTTTCTTT	CASSPGTEDMNTEAFF
many	NA	TRBV7-9	TRBJ1-1	TGTGCCAGCAGCTTAGCATCAGGGGTTGGGACTGAAGCTTTCTTT	CASSLASGVGTEAFF
few	TRBD1	TRBV7-8	TRBJ2-7	TGTGCCAGCAGCTTGCCGGGACAGGGGGACGAGCAGTACTTC	CASSLPGQGDEQYF
many	TRBD1	TRBV7-8	TRBJ2-3	TGTGCCAGCAGCTCGGGACAGGGGGGCCGAGATACGCAGTATTTT	CASSSGQGGRDTQYF
few	NA	TRBV7-9	TRBJ2-1	TGTGCCAGCCGCTTCGGACATCCCCCCCTCTTC	CASRFGHPPLF
NA	NA	TRBV18	TRBJ1-2	TGTGCCAGCTCACCGAGAGACGGGGCTAACTATGGCTACACCTTC	CASSPRDGANYGYTF
few	NA	TRBV4-3	TRBJ2-7	TGCGCCAGCAGCCAAGATGCGAGCCCTGGAGAGCAGTACTTC	CASSQDASPGEQYF
many	NA	TRBV5-5	TRBJ2-3	TGTGCCAGCAGCTTGACGGGAGTCGCAGATACGCAGTATTTT	CASSLTGVADTQYF
many	NA	TRBV30	TRBJ2-1	TGTGCCTGGAGTGTACTGGACCCCGGTGAGCAGTTCTTC	CAWSVLDPGEQFF
few	NA	TRBV30	TRBJ1-1	TGTGCCTGGAGTATAGGGACTGAAGCTTTCTTT	CAWSIGTEAFF
NA	TRBD1	TRBV12-3/TRBV12-4	TRBJ2-2	TGTGCCAGCAGTCACAGGGGGGACACCGGGGAGCTGTTTTTT	CASSHRGDTGELFF
many	NA	TRBV19	TRBJ1-1	TGTGCCAGTAGTAGACAAGTGGGGAACACTGAAGCTTTCTTT	CASSRQVGNTEAFF
NA	TRBD2	TRBV10-3	TRBJ2-3	TGTGCCATCAGTGAGTCGTCTAGCGGGAGTCTCACAGATACGCAGTATTTT	CAISESSSGSLTDTQYF
NA	NA	TRBV4-1	TRBJ1-6	TGCGCCAGCAGCCAAGATCCGGGGCTGAGTCCACCCCTCCACTTT	CASSQDPGLSPPLHF
once	NA	TRBV5-4	TRBJ1-4	TGTGCCAGCTCCGTGTACGGTCTTGAAAAACTGTTTTTT	CASSVYGLEKLFF
NA	TRBD1	TRBV5-1	TRBJ2-5	TGCGCCAGCAGGACGACAGGGGATCAAGAGACCCAGTACTTC	CASRTTGDQETQYF
many	NA	TRBV19	TRBJ2-7	TGTGCCAGTAGTATGACAGGTCCCTCCTACGAGCAGTACTTC	CASSMTGPSYEQYF
few	NA	TRBV4-1	TRBJ2-1	TGCGCCAGCAGCCAGGTGGGGTCTGCCTGGGGGTCCTACAATGAGCAGTTCTTC	CASSQVGSAWGSYNEQFF
many	NA	TRBV28	TRBJ1-5	TGTGCCAGCAGTTTAACAGGGAATCAGCCCCAGCATTTT	CASSLTGNQPQHF
NA	NA	TRBV18	TRBJ1-1	TGTGCCAGCTCACCACCAGCAAGGATGAACACTGAAGCTTTCTTT	CASSPPARMNTEAFF
NA	NA	TRBV6-2/TRBV6-3	TRBJ1-1	TGTGCCAGCAGTTACTATGGAAGCACTGAAGCTTTCTTT	CASSYYGSTEAFF
many	TRBD1	TRBV12-3/TRBV12-4	TRBJ2-5	TGTGCCAGCAGTTTGGACAGGGGGACCCCCCAAGAGACCCAGTACTTC	CASSLDRGTPQETQYF
NA	TRBD1	TRBV20-1	TRBJ2-7	TGCAGTGCCACAGGGGGCGACGACGAGCAGTACTTC	CSATGGDDEQYF
NA	NA	TRBV7-6	TRBJ1-4	TGTGCCAGCAGCTCTTGGGACGGGGCAACTAATGAAAAACTGTTTTTT	CASSSWDGATNEKLFF
many	NA	TRBV4-3	TRBJ1-1	TGCGCCAGCAGCCAAGATCGGTATTTATTGAACACTGAAGCTTTCTTT	CASSQDRYLLNTEAFF
NA	NA	TRBV4-3	TRBJ2-7	TGCGCCAGCAGCCAGGACAGTTCCCCTAACTACGAGCAGTACTTC	CASSQDSSPNYEQYF
many	TRBD1	TRBV27	TRBJ1-2	TGTGCCAGCAGTGCCCTCTCCCGGACAGGGGGATTGATTGGCTACACCTTC	CASSALSRTGGLIGYTF